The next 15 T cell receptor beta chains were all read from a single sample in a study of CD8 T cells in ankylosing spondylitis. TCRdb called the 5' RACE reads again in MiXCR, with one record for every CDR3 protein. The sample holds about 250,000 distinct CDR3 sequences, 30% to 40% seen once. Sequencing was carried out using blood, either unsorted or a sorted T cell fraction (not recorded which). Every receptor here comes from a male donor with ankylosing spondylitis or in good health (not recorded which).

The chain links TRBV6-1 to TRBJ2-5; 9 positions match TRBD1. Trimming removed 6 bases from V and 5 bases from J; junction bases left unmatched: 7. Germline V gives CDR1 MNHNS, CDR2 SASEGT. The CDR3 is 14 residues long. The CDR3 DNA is TGTGCCAGCAGCCAACAGGGGGCGGTTGAGACCCAGTACTTC. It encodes CASSQQGAVETQYF.

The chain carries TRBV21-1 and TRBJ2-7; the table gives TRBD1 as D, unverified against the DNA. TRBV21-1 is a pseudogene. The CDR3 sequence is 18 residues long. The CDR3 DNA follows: TGTGCCAGCAGCAAAAAGGGGTGTGGGGGCCCGAGCTCCTACGAGCAGTACTTC. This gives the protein CASSKKGCGGPSSYEQYF.

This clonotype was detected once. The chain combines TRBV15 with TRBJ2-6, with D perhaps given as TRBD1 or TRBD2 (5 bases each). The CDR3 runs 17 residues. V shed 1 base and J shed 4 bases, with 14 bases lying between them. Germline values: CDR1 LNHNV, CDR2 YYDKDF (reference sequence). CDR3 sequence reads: CATSRGASGTGANVLTF. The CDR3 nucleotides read TGTGCCACCAGCAGAGGCGCCTCTGGGACCGGGGCCAACGTCCTGACTTTC.

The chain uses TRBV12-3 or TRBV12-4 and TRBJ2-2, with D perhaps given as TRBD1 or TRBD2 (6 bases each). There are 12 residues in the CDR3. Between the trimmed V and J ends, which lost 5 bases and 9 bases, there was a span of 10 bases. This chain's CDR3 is CASSLGGRELFF. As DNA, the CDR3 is TGTGCCAGCAGTCTGGGGGGCCGGGAGCTGTTTTTT.

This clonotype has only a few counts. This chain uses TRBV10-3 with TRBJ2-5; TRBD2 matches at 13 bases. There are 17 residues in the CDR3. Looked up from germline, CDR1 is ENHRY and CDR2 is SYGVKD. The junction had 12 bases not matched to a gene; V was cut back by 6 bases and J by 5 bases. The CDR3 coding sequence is TGTGCCATCAGGACCTCACTAGCGGGGGGGCCAGGCGAGACCCAGTACTTC. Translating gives CAIRTSLAGGPGETQYF.

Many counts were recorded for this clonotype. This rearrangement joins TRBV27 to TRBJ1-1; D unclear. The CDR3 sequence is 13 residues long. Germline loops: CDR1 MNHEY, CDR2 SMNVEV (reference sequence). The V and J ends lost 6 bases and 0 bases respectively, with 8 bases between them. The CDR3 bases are TGTGCCAGCAGCCCCAGAATGAACACTGAAGCTTTCTTT. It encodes CASSPRMNTEAFF.

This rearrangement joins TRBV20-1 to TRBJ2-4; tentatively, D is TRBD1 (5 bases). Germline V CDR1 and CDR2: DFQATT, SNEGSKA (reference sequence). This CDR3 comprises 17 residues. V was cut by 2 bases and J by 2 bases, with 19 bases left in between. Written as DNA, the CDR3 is TGCAGTGCTAGAATTGCAGGGCCCACAGGATCCAAAAACATTCAGTACTTC. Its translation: CSARIAGPTGSKNIQYF.

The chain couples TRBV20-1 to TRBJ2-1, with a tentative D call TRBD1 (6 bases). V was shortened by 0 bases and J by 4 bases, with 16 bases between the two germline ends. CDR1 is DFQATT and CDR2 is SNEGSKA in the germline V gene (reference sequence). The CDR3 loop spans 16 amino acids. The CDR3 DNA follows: TGCAGTGCTAGAGACACGACGGACAGCTATTACAATGAGCAGTTCTTC. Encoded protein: CSARDTTDSYYNEQFF.

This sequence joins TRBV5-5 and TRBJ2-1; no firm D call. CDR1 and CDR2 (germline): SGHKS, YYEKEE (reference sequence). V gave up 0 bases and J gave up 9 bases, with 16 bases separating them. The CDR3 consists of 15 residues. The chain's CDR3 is CASSLALPIEGEQFF. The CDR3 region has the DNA TGTGCCAGCAGCTTGGCCCTCCCAATTGAAGGTGAGCAGTTCTTC.

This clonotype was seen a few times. Written as DNA, the CDR3 is TGTGCCAGCATAGGGGAAAGCCGCCATACGCAGTATTTT. Protein sequence: CASIGESRHTQYF. The rearrangement uses TRBV28 and TRBJ2-3, with D possibly TRBD1 on 5 matching bases. CDR1 and CDR2 from the germline V gene are MDHEN and SYDVKM. V lost 7 bases to trimming and J lost 7 bases, with 15 bases between them. The CDR3 is 13 residues long.

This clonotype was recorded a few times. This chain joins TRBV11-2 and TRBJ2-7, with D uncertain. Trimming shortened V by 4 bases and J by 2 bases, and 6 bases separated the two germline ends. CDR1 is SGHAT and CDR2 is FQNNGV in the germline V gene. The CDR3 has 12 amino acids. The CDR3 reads CASSSEPYEQYF. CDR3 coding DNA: TGTGCCAGCAGCTCCGAGCCCTACGAGCAGTACTTC.

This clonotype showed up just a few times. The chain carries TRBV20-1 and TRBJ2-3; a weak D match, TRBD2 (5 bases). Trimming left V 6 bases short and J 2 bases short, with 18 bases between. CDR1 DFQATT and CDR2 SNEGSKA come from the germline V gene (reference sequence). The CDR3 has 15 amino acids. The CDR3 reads CSAEYDFGDTDTQYF. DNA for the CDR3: TGCAGTGCCGAGTACGACTTCGGGGACACAGATACGCAGTATTTT.

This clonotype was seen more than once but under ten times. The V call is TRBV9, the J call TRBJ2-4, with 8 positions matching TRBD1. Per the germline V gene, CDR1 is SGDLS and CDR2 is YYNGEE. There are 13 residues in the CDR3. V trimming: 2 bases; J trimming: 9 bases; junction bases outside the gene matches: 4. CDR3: CASSVATGGIQYF. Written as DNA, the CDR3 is TGTGCCAGCAGCGTGGCCACAGGGGGCATTCAGTACTTC.

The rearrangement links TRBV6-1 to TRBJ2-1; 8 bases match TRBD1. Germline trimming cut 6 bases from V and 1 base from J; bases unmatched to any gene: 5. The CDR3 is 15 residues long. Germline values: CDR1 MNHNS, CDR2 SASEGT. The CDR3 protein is CASRAGGQSYNEQFF. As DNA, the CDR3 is TGTGCCAGCAGGGCAGGGGGCCAATCCTACAATGAGCAGTTCTTC.

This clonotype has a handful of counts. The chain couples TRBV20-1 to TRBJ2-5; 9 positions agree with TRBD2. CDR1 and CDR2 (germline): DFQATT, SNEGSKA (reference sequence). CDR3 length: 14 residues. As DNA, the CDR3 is TGCGGTCAGAAAGCGGGGGGTAACCGGGAGACCCAGTACTTC. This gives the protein CGQKAGGNRETQYF.